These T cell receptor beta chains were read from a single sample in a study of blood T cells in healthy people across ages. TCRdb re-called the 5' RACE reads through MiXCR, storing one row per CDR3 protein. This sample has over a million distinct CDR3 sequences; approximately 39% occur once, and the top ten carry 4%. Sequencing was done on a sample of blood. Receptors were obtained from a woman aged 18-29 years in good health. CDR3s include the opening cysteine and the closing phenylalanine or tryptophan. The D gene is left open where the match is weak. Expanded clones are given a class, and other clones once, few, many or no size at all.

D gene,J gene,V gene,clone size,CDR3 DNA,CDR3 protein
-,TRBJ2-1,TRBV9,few,TGTGCCAGCAGCGTAGGGGTGAGAAATGAGCAGTTCTTC,CASSVGVRNEQFF
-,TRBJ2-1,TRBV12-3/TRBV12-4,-,TGTGCCAGCACCCCGGTCCCGACAGGCGTATACAATGAGCAGTTCTTC,CASTPVPTGVYNEQFF
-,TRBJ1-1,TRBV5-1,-,TGCGCCAGCAGCTTGGTGACAGAAAACACTGAAGCTTTCTTT,CASSLVTENTEAFF
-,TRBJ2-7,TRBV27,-,TGTGCCAGCAGTGTCCTGGGAAGGGACTACGAGCAGTACTTC,CASSVLGRDYEQYF
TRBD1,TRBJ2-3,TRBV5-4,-,TGTGCCAGCAGCTTGGAACGGACAGGGGTGGCAGATACGCAGTATTTT,CASSLERTGVADTQYF
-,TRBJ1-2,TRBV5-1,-,TGCGCCAGCAGCTTGGGGGAGGCCTCTGGCTACACCTTC,CASSLGEASGYTF
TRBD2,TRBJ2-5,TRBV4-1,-,TGCGCCAGCAGCCCATCAGCTAGCGGGGTGTCCCAAGAGACCCAGTACTTC,CASSPSASGVSQETQYF
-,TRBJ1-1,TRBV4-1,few,TGCGCCAGCAGCCAAGGACAGACCACTGAAGCTTTCTTT,CASSQGQTTEAFF
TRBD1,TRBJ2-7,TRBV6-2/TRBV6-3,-,TGTGCCAGCAGTTTATGGACAGGTACCTCCTACGAGCAGTACTTC,CASSLWTGTSYEQYF
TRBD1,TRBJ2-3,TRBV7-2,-,TGTGCCAGCAGCTGGGGACAGGGTTTTACAGATACGCAGTATTTT,CASSWGQGFTDTQYF
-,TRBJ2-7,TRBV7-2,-,TGTGCCAGCAGCTTAGAGGGGGTACCCTCGAATTACGAGCAGTACTTC,CASSLEGVPSNYEQYF
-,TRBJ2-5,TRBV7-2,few,TGTGCCAGCAGCTTGGGGACACTCTCGGCCAGTGAGACCCAGTACTTC,CASSLGTLSASETQYF
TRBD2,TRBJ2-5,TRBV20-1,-,TGCAGTGCTAGAGTGACTAGCGGGGACAATGAGCAGTACTTC,CSARVTSGDNEQYF